This note documents a single T cell receptor (beta chain) sequence. Each CDR3 protein gets one entry after TCRdb re-called the RACE reads with MiXCR. This table holds some 170,000 distinct CDR3 sequences, under 25% found once. CDR1 SGHRS and CDR2 YFSETQ come from the germline V gene. The CDR3 spans 13 residues. V gave up 5 bases and J gave up 5 bases, with 10 bases separating them. This sample is part of a study of human T cells and chemical hapten exposure. Study-wide background: A 2 cm by 2 cm inner upper arm patch received 2% DPC for sensitization.

Documented time point: patch test 1, 2 weeks after DPC sensitization. Stated treatment: therapeutic diphenylcyclopropenone sensitization with weekly scalp DPC. Sequenced material: whole blood, taken in connection with sensitization to the hapten diphenylcyclopropenone (DPC). The rearrangement uses TRBV5-1 and TRBJ1-4; D not resolved. This clonotype originated in a woman between 45 and 60 years old with alopecia areata. Some clones in this sample may be carry-over from other donors' samples. This CDR3 is CASRGGLNEKLFF. CDR3 sequence (DNA): TGCGCCAGCAGGGGCGGGCTAAATGAAAAACTGTTTTTT.